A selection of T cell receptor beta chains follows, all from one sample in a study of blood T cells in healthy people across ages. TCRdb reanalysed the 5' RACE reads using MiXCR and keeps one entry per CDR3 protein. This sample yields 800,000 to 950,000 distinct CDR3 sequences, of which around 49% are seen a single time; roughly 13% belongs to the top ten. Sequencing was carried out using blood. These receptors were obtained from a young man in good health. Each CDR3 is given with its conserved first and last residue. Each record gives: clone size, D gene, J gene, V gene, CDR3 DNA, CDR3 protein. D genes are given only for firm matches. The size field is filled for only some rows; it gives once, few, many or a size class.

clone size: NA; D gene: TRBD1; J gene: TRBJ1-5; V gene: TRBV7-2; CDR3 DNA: TGTGCCAGCAGCTTTGACAGGGGGAGCAATCAGCCCCAGCATTTT; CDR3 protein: CASSFDRGSNQPQHF
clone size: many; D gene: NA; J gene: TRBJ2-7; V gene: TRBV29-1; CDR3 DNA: TGCAGCGTTGCGTCGGCAGCCTACGAGCAGTACTTC; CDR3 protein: CSVASAAYEQYF
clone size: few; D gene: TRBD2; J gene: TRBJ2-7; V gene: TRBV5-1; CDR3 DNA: TGCGCCAGCAGCTTCCTAGCGGGGCAGTACGAGCAGTACTTC; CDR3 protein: CASSFLAGQYEQYF
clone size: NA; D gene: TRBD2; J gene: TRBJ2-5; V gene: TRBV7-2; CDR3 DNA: TGTGCCAGCACCCCATCCCGCGGGGGGGCAGGAGAGACCCAGTACTTC; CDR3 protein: CASTPSRGGAGETQYF
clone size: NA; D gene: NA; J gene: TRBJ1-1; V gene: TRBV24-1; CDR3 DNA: TGTGCCACCAGTGGCGGATTGGGACTCAACACTGAAGCTTTCTTT; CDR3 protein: CATSGGLGLNTEAFF
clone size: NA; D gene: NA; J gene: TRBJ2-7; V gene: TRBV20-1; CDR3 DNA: TGCAGTGCTAGTGAGGGAGCACAGGGATACGAGCAGTACTTC; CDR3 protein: CSASEGAQGYEQYF
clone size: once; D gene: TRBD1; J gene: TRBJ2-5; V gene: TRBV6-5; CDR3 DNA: TGTGCCAGCAGTTACGTGGACAGGGCAGAGACCCAGTACTTC; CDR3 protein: CASSYVDRAETQYF
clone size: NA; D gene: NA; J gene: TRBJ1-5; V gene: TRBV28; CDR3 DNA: TGTGCCAGCAGCCTCGGGGCCGAAGTGCAGCCCCAGCATTTT; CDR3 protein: CASSLGAEVQPQHF
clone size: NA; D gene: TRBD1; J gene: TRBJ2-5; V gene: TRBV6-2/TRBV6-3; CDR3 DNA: TGTGCCAGCAGTTACGACCGGGACAGAGAGCAGTACTTC; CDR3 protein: CASSYDRDREQYF
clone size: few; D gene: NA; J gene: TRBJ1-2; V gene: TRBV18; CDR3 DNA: TGTGCCAGCTCACGGGAGGGGGACTATGGCTACACCTTC; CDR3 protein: CASSREGDYGYTF
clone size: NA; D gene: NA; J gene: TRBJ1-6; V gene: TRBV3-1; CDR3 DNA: TGTGCCAGCAGCCAAGGGTCAGGGAGCGGCTCACCCCTCCACTTT; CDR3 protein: CASSQGSGSGSPLHF
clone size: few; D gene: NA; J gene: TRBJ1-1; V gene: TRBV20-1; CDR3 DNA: TGCAGTGCTGGGGGGTCGGGGGACACTGAAGCTTTCTTT; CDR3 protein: CSAGGSGDTEAFF
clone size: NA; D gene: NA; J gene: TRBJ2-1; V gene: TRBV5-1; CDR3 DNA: TGCGCCAGCAGCCTCCAGGGCACTCTCTACAATGAGCAGTTCTTC; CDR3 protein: CASSLQGTLYNEQFF
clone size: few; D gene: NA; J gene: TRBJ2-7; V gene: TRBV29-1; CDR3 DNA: TGCAGCGTTTACGGGGGCAGTTTATCCCACGAGCAGTACTTC; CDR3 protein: CSVYGGSLSHEQYF
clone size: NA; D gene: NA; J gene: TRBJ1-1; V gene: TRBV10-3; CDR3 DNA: TGTGCCATCAGTGATCAGGGAGATGACACTGAAGCTTTCTTT; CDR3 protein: CAISDQGDDTEAFF
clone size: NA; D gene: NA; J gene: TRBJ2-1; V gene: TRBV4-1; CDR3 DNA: TGCGCCAGCAGCCAAGTCGGAGTTTACAATGAGCAGTTCTTC; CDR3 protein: CASSQVGVYNEQFF
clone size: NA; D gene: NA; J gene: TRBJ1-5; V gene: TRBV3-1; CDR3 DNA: TGTGCCAGCAGCCAAGATCCCAGGCGGCATCAGCCCCAGCATTTT; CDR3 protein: CASSQDPRRHQPQHF
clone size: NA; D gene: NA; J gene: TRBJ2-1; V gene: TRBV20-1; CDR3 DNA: TGCAGTGCCGCACAGGGTTTTAACAATGAGCAGTTCTTC; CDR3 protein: CSAAQGFNNEQFF
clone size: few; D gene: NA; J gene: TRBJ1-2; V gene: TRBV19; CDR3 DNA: TGTGCCAGTAGTATAGTCTTCACGGCGGGGTCCGGTAACTATGGCTACACCTTC; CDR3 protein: CASSIVFTAGSGNYGYTF
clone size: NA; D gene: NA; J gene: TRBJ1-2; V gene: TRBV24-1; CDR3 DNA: TGTGCCACCAGTGAAGCGGGGGCAGTCTATGGCTACACCTTC; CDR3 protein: CATSEAGAVYGYTF
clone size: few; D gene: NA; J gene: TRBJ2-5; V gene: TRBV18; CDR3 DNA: TGTGCCAGCTCAGACCGCGAGAACCAAGAGACCCAGTACTTC; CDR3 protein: CASSDRENQETQYF
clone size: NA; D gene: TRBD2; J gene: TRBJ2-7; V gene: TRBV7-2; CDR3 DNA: TGTGCCAGCAGCGCAAATGGCGGGGGGCGATACGAGCAGTACTTC; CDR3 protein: CASSANGGGRYEQYF
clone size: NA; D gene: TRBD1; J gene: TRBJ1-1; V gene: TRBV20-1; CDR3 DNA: TGCAGTGTCAAACAGGGGAGGGGAAACACTGAAGCTTTCTTT; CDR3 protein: CSVKQGRGNTEAFF
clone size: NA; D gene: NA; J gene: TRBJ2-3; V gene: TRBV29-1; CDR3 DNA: TGCAGCGTAAGACAGCAATCTAGCACAGATACGCAGTATTTT; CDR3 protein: CSVRQQSSTDTQYF
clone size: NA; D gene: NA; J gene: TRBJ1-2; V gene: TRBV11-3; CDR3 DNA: TGTGCCAGCAGCATAGGACAGAGATATGGCTACACCTTC; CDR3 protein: CASSIGQRYGYTF
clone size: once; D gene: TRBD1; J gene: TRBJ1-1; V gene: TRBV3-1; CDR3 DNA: TGTGCCAGCAGCCAAGGGGACAGGGTGTACACTGAAGCTTTCTTT; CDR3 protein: CASSQGDRVYTEAFF
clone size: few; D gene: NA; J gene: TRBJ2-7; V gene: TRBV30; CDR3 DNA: TGTGCCTGGAGTGGAATAGGGTCCGTCCAGTACTTC; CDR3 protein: CAWSGIGSVQYF
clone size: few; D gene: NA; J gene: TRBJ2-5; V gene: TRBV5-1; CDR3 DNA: TGCGCCAGCAGCCCTCCGGGACCTCAAGAGACCCAGTACTTC; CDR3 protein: CASSPPGPQETQYF
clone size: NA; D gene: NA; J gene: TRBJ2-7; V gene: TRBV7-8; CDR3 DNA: TGTGCCAGCAGCCCAGCGTGGGGGCGGGGTAAACCATACGAGCAGTACTTC; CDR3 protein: CASSPAWGRGKPYEQYF
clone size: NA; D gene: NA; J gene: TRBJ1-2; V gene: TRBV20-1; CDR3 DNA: TGCAGTGCTAGAGAGTTTGAGCAGGGAGGTGGCTACACCTTC; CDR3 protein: CSAREFEQGGGYTF
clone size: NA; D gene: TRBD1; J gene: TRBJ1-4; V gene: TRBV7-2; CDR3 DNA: TGTGCCAGCAGCGTAGACAGGGGTAGCGAAAAACTGTTTTTT; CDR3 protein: CASSVDRGSEKLFF
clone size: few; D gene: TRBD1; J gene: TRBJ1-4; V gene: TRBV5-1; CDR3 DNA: TGCGCCAGCAGCTTGGACAGGGGTAATGAAAAACTGTTTTTT; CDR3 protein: CASSLDRGNEKLFF
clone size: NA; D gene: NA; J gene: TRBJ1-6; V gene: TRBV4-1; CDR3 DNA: TGCGCCAGCAGCCAAGTTCCTTGGACACGGCGCAATAATTCACCCCTCCACTTT; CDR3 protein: CASSQVPWTRRNNSPLHF